This TCR beta chain was sequenced in a study of blood T cell repertoires in COVID-19. This clone was seen just once. V lost 4 bases to trimming and J lost 4 bases; unmatched junction nucleotides: 4. Germline values: CDR1 SEHNR, CDR2 FQNEAQ (reference sequence). The CDR3 runs 14 residues. The repertoire was sequenced with immunoSEQ multiplex PCR; TCRdb's copy has only in-frame clones and lacks some. The sample lists about 34,000 clones, around 80% occurring once. Material for sequencing was peripheral blood. The chain links TRBV7-9 to TRBJ1-2, with 9 positions matching TRBD1. The source is a woman in her fifties or sixties with acute or convalescent COVID-19. CDR3 coding DNA: TGTGCCAGCAGCTGGGGACAGGGAAGCTATGGCTACACCTTC. It encodes CASSWGQGSYGYTF.